The 21 T cell receptor beta chains listed next were all sequenced from one sample in a study of tumor and adjacent non-tumor tissue in lung cancer. A modified ARM-PCR protocol with three rounds of nested PCR amplified TCRbeta. TCRdb passed the multiplex PCR reads through MiXCR, listing each CDR3 protein once. In the table there are about 110,000 distinct CDR3 sequences, about 75% of which are singletons. This sample's RNA came from whole unsorted tissue. Sequenced: lung tumor tissue. These receptors all come from a woman aged 55 to 70 with non-small cell lung cancer.

Points on this clonotype: The germline gene is not matched at one end of the junction; a read error may be the cause. This chain uses TRBV11-2 with TRBJ2-1, with D tentatively TRBD1 (5 bases). The length of the CDR3 is 16 residues. CDR1 and CDR2 (germline): SGHAT, FQNNGV. CDR3 in DNA: TGTGCCAGCAGCAGACCGAGACAGCACTCCTACAATGAGCAGCTCTTC. This translates into CASSRPRQHSYNEQLF.

About this clonotype: A much larger clone lies one base from this, so it may be a read error. Likely a read error: the CDR3 ends without its conserved phenylalanine or tryptophan. This sequence joins TRBV29-1 and TRBJ2-5; 9 positions match TRBD1. CDR1 and CDR2 (germline): SQVTM, ANQGSEA. This CDR3 is built from 12 residues. The CDR3 sequence is CSAEQGAETQYI. The DNA for the CDR3 is TGCAGCGCTGAACAGGGGGCCGAGACCCAGTACATC.

With respect to this clonotype: Sequence at one end of the junction differs from germline and may be a read error. This rearrangement joins TRBV12-3 or TRBV12-4 to TRBJ1-2; D possibly corresponds to TRBD1 (6 bases). This CDR3 spans 13 amino acids. CDR3 in DNA: TGTGCCAGCAGCTGTACAGGGTTCTCTGGCTATACCTTC. Translation gives CASSCTGFSGYTF.

On this clonotype: Lacking the conserved final phenylalanine or tryptophan, this CDR3 likely reflects a read error. It is unclear where the CDR3 begins or ends on the DNA, so no DNA is shown, and the CDR3 is as TCRdb lists it. The chain employs TRBV11-3 and TRBJ1-1; the listed D gene, TRBD1, was not tested against the DNA. Germline-derived CDR1 and CDR2 are SGHNT and YENEEA. The CDR3 spans 15 amino acids, including both terminal residues. The CDR3 loop is CASSTQQGINTEAIC.

Concerning this clonotype: The junction differs from germline at one of its ends, possibly a read error. The chain carries TRBV11-2 and TRBJ1-2; TRBD1 might be the D (5 bases). Germline V CDR1 and CDR2: SGHAT, FQNNGV. The CDR3 consists of 14 residues. CDR3 amino acids: CASSVYGAQAGYTF. The CDR3 region has the DNA TGTGCTAGCAGCGTATATGGGGCCCAGGCTGGCTACACCTTC.

This clonotype was detected many times. The J gene is TRBJ1-5, the V gene TRBV4-2; tentative D call: TRBD1 (5 bases). This CDR3 has 16 residues. V was trimmed by 2 bases and J by 2 bases, leaving 13 bases between them. Germline values: CDR1 LGHNA, CDR2 YNFKEQ. The DNA for the CDR3 is TGTGCCAGCAGCCAAAGTGTGGGGGTAGGCAATCAGCCCCAGCATTTT. It is translated as CASSQSVGVGNQPQHF.

This clonotype rates as medium-sized. This chain connects TRBV20-1 to TRBJ1-2, with TRBD1 as a possible D gene (5 bases). Germline CDR1 and CDR2: DFQATT and SNEGSKA (reference sequence). The CDR3 length is 13 residues. V shed 1 base and J shed 5 bases, with 11 bases lying between them. The CDR3 protein is CSARVQGEYGYTF. In DNA form, the CDR3 reads TGCAGTGCTAGAGTTCAGGGAGAATATGGCTACACCTTC.

Concerning this clonotype itself: At one end, the junction sequence differs from germline, possibly due to a read error. The chain has TRBV14 and TRBJ1-2, with D uncertain. CDR3 length: 13 amino acids. The germline CDR1 and CDR2 sequences are SGHDN and FVKESK. The CDR3 protein is CVSSQENIYGYTF. In DNA form, the CDR3 reads TGTGTCAGCAGCCAAGAAAATATCTATGGCTACACCTTC.

Details on this clonotype: As the CDR3 is not closed by the conserved phenylalanine or tryptophan, this likely results from a read error. This sequence joins TRBV5-4 and TRBJ2-5; D unclear. CDR3 length: 13 residues. V was clipped by 2 bases and J by 9 bases, with 14 bases between them. From germline, CDR1 is SGHNT and CDR2 YYREEE (reference sequence). CDR3 DNA: TGTGCCAGCAGCTTAACCGGGCAGCCGGCCCAGTACTTG. Translation: CASSLTGQPAQYL.

With regard to this clonotype: The germline gene is not matched at one end of the junction; a read error may be the cause. V and J are TRBV29-1 and TRBJ1-2; no definite D call. The CDR3 has 13 amino acids. Germline V CDR1 and CDR2: SQVTM, ANQGSEA. CDR3 in DNA: TGTACCGTTGTCAGTACTGGGAACTATGGCTACACCTTC. It is translated as CTVVSTGNYGYTF.

The chain employs TRBV11-2 and TRBJ1-6; weak D call: TRBD1 (6 bases). The germline V gene encodes CDR1 SGHAT and CDR2 FQNNGV. The CDR3 is made up of 15 amino acids. The V and J ends lost 4 bases and 15 bases respectively, with 22 bases between them. CDR3 sequence reads: CASSSDIEGGTRLHF. The DNA of the CDR3 is TGTGCCAGCAGCTCGGATATTGAAGGGGGGACACGCCTCCACTTT.

A note on this clonotype: At one end, the junction sequence differs from germline, possibly due to a read error. This chain joins TRBV11-3 and TRBJ2-5; possible D gene TRBD2, 6 bases. CDR1 is SGHNT, CDR2 YENEEA, per germline. The CDR3 is 17 amino acids. The CDR3 spells CASNTKGGGVYQKTQYF. The CDR3 DNA reads as TGTGCCAGCAACACCAAAGGTGGAGGGGTTTACCAAAAGACCCAGTACTTC.

Comment on this clonotype: Because the CDR3 is missing its conserved closing phenylalanine or tryptophan, this is likely a read error. For the CDR3, the DNA is TGTGCCAGTAGTCGGCTAGCGGATGGCAATGAGCAGTTCTTA. This translates into CASSRLADGNEQFL. The J gene is TRBJ2-1, the V gene TRBV19; 7 bases fit TRBD2. V shed 5 bases and J 6 bases; nucleotides not matched to a gene: 7. The CDR3 loop spans 14 amino acids. Germline V lookup: CDR1 LNHDA, CDR2 SQIVND (reference sequence).

This clonotype was detected ten times or more. The rearrangement links TRBV6-2 or TRBV6-3 to TRBJ1-2, with TRBD1 as a possible D gene (5 bases). The germline CDR1 and CDR2 sequences are MNHEY and SVGEGT. V lost 3 bases, J lost 6 bases, and 20 bases lay in between. This CDR3 is 16 amino acids long. CDR3 residues: CASSYGAHGTLDGYTF. The DNA of the CDR3 is TGTGCCAGCAGTTATGGGGCACACGGCACCCTGGATGGCTACACCTTC.

Ten or more counts support this clonotype. The rearrangement joins TRBV6-2 or TRBV6-3 to TRBJ2-1; D is perhaps TRBD2 (6 bases). The CDR3 covers 13 residues. Germline loops: CDR1 MNHEY, CDR2 SVGEGT. V lost 6 bases to trimming and J lost 9 bases, with 15 bases between them. CDR3 protein: CASSIGRGGEQFF. The CDR3 DNA is TGTGCCAGCAGCATAGGGCGGGGAGGTGAGCAGTTCTTC.

Comment on this clonotype: With a much larger clone just one base away, this may be a read error. A read error is likely, as this CDR3 ends without the conserved phenylalanine or tryptophan. This chain joins TRBV6-5 and TRBJ2-1; D unclear. Germline assignment: CDR1 MNHEY and CDR2 SVGAGI. Trimming shortened V by 7 bases and J by 9 bases, and 19 bases separated the two germline ends. The CDR3 extends over 14 amino acids. The CDR3 loop is CASMLSTRLGEQFL. In nucleotides, the CDR3 is TGTGCCAGCATGTTGTCGACTCGCCTAGGTGAGCAGTTCCTC.

The rearrangement joins TRBV7-3 to TRBJ1-4; D gene uncertain. In germline, CDR1 is SGHTA, CDR2 FQGTGA. The CDR3 contains 13 residues. With 5 bases removed from V and 4 bases from J, the gap between germline ends came to 8 bases. CDR3 loop: CASSLTVNEKLFF. The CDR3 coding sequence is TGTGCCAGCAGCCTGACGGTTAATGAAAAACTGTTTTTT.

This chain uses TRBV20-1 with TRBJ2-4; 9 bases match TRBD2. Germline CDR1 reads DFQATT; CDR2 reads SNEGSKA (reference sequence). This CDR3 contains 16 residues. As DNA, the CDR3 is TGCTATGCTAGAGATAGGGGAGCGGGAGGAATAGACATTCAGTACTTC. Its protein product is CYARDRGAGGIDIQYF.

This clonotype came up many times. This chain uses TRBV6-1 with TRBJ1-1, with D possibly matching TRBD1 (5 bases). Germline V gene data show CDR1 as MNHNS and CDR2 as SASEGT. V dropped 6 bases and J dropped 0 bases, with 11 bases sitting between them. CDR3 length: 14 residues. This chain's CDR3 is CASRGPLLNTEAFF. The CDR3, as DNA: TGTGCCAGCAGGGGGCCTCTATTGAACACTGAAGCTTTCTTT.

Of note for this clonotype: A junction boundary mismatches the germline segment, possibly from a read error. V usage is TRBV20-1 and J usage is TRBJ1-1; D is undetermined. Looked up from germline, CDR1 is DFQATT and CDR2 is SNEGSKA (reference sequence). CDR3 size: 11 residues. The CDR3 loop reads CSAIGDTEASF. The CDR3 DNA reads as TGCAGTGCCATTGGGGATACTGAAGCTTCCTTT.

As regards this clonotype: This CDR3 fails to terminate in the conserved phenylalanine or tryptophan, so it likely reflects a read error. The chain combines TRBV7-8 with TRBJ2-2, with D possibly called TRBD1 or TRBD2 (5 bases each). Per germline, CDR1 SGHVS and CDR2 FQNEAQ. This CDR3 comprises 15 residues. The CDR3 region is CASSLPGTNIGELFY. The CDR3 nucleotides read TGTGCCAGCAGCTTACCCGGGACGAACATCGGGGAGCTGTTTTAT.